A single sample gave rise to the 10 T cell receptor beta chains below, sequenced in a study of blood T cell repertoires in COVID-19. The assay was immunoSEQ multiplex PCR, and TCRdb's table has in-frame clones only and misses some. The sample lists some 80,000 clones, 81% occurring once. The sequenced sample consisted of peripheral blood. These receptors were taken from a man at least 80 years old with acute or convalescent COVID-19.

This clone appeared a single time. V gene TRBV12-5 combines with J gene TRBJ2-3; no definite D call. The CDR3 length is 15 residues. Trimming shortened V by 2 bases and J by 3 bases, and 12 bases separated the two germline ends. In germline, CDR1 is LGHNT, CDR2 FRNRAP. The DNA for the CDR3 is TGTGCTAGTGGTTTGAATAAACCCGGGACAGATACGCAGTATTTT. Encoded protein: CASGLNKPGTDTQYF.

The CDR3 nucleotides read TGTGCCAGCAGCCAATTCGCAGGGGATAAAGGCTACACCTTC. Protein: CASSQFAGDKGYTF. The chain employs TRBV3-1 (or the pseudogene TRBV3-2) and TRBJ1-2; tentatively, D is TRBD1 (6 bases). Trimming stripped 2 bases from V and 8 bases from J, with 15 bases between. This CDR3 comprises 14 residues. In germline, CDR1 is LGHDT, CDR2 YNNKEL (reference sequence).

The chain couples TRBV29-1 to TRBJ1-2; a possible D gene is TRBD1 (5 bases). Germline CDR1 is SQVTM and CDR2 is ANQGSEA. Trimming pared 1 base from V and 5 bases from J, leaving 8 bases between. This CDR3 region has 12 residues. CDR3 region: CSVEGQQYGYTF. CDR3 in DNA: TGCAGCGTTGAAGGACAGCAATATGGCTACACCTTC.

This chain links TRBV15 with TRBJ2-7; TRBD2 is a possible D gene (5 bases). Germline lookup yields CDR1 LNHNV and CDR2 YYDKDF (reference sequence). Trimming shortened V by 1 base and J by 1 base, and 11 bases separated the two germline ends. The CDR3 has 15 amino acids. CDR3 amino acids: CATSRVVTGSYEQYF. In DNA, the CDR3 is TGTGCCACCAGCAGAGTGGTCACGGGATCCTACGAGCAGTACTTC. Drawing the rest from reference TRBV15 and TRBJ2-7, the complete variable domain is DAMVIQNPRYQVTQFGKPVTLSCSQTLNHNVMYWYQQKSSQAPKLLFHYYDKDFNNEADTPDNFQSRRPNTSFCFLDIRSPGLGDTAMYLCATSRVVTGSYEQYFGPGTRLTVT.

V gene TRBV29-1 combines with J gene TRBJ1-3; D might be TRBD1 (6 bases). Per the germline V gene, CDR1 is SQVTM and CDR2 is ANQGSEA. V was shortened by 5 bases and J by 4 bases, with 9 bases between the two germline ends. The CDR3 extends over 12 amino acids. The CDR3 loop is CSVRGQGNTIYF. CDR3 sequence (DNA): TGCAGCGTTCGTGGACAGGGAAACACCATATATTTT.

V is TRBV28 and J is TRBJ1-2; 10 bases match TRBD1. Germline CDR1 MDHEN, CDR2 SYDVKM. This CDR3 region has 15 residues. V trimming: 6 bases; J trimming: 5 bases; junction bases outside the gene matches: 9. CDR3 amino acids: CASSSSGTGDYGYTF. The CDR3 region has the DNA TGTGCCAGCAGCTCTTCCGGGACAGGGGATTATGGCTACACCTTC.

This chain joins TRBV7-9 and TRBJ2-3, with 11 bases aligning to TRBD2. V lost 1 base and J lost 9; bases outside the gene matches: 3. This CDR3 has 14 residues. Germline V gene lookup returns CDR1 SEHNR and CDR2 FQNEAQ (reference sequence). The chain's CDR3 is CASSLVAGGRTQYF. CDR3 nucleotide sequence: TGTGCCAGCAGCTTAGTAGCGGGAGGGCGGACGCAGTATTTT.

The chain recombines TRBV2 with TRBJ1-4; D is perhaps TRBD1 (6 bases). V was clipped by 8 bases and J by 7 bases, with 20 bases between them. Per germline, CDR1 SNHLY and CDR2 FYNNEI. The CDR3 loop spans 15 amino acids. Here the CDR3 reads CASLRGNLSGEKLFF. For the CDR3, the DNA is TGTGCCAGCTTAAGGGGGAACTTAAGTGGTGAAAAACTGTTTTTT.

V gene TRBV5-1 combines with J gene TRBJ2-2, with D perhaps matching TRBD2 (5 bases). CDR1 and CDR2 from the germline V gene are SGHRS and YFSETQ. V shed 0 bases and J shed 4 bases, with 10 bases lying between them. The CDR3 covers 15 residues. Written as DNA, the CDR3 is TGCGCCAGCAGCTTGGTTGGGAGTGGCACCGGGGAGCTGTTTTTT. Encoded protein: CASSLVGSGTGELFF.

The chain uses TRBV5-6 and TRBJ1-4; D not certain. This CDR3 has 14 residues. Trimming stripped 1 base from V and 8 bases from J, with 12 bases between. Looked up from germline, CDR1 is SGHDT and CDR2 is YYEEEE. CDR3 sequence reads: CASSLYHAGEKLFF. In DNA, the CDR3 is TGTGCCAGCAGCTTGTACCACGCAGGAGAAAAACTGTTTTTT.